This is a list of T cell receptor beta chains from one sample in a study of a mutant IDH1 vaccine in newly diagnosed glioma. This table comes from immunoSEQ multiplex PCR, and its TCRdb copy is limited to in-frame clones, with some not included. The profile shows around 55,000 clones, 75% to 90% of them singletons. These TCRs are of unknown antigen specificity. Sample: PBMCs, taken from a glioma patient whose treatment included an IDH1 peptide vaccine. The receptors shown here come from a middle-aged man with glioma. Each CDR3 is given with its conserved first and last residue. A D gene is named only where the DNA matches it firmly. For some rows the clone size is stated as once, few or many, or as a class when expanded; others skip it.

>NA|TRBV6-5|NA|TRBJ2-5
CASSYGTLRETQYF
TGTGCCAGCAGTTACGGGACCCTCCGAGAGACCCAGTACTTC
>NA|TRBV2|NA|TRBJ1-5
CASGVRTYNQPQHF
TGTGCCAGCGGGGTCAGGACGTACAATCAGCCCCAGCATTTT
>NA|TRBV9|once|TRBJ2-2
CASALPAGSNTGELFF
TGTGCCAGCGCGCTCCCGGCAGGGTCGAACACCGGGGAGCTGTTTTTT
>NA|TRBV30|NA|TRBJ1-6
CAWSLVSPLHF
TGTGCCTGGAGTTTGGTATCACCCCTCCACTTT
>NA|TRBV7-2|few|TRBJ1-1
CASSQGIRPNTEAFF
TGTGCCAGCAGCCAGGGAATACGGCCGAACACTGAAGCTTTCTTT
>NA|TRBV7-9|NA|TRBJ1-1
CASSLTTTEAFF
TGTGCCAGCAGCCTCACAACCACTGAAGCTTTCTTT
>NA|TRBV4-2|once|TRBJ1-4
CASSHAGGEGKLFF
TGTGCCAGCAGCCACGCGGGGGGAGAGGGAAAACTGTTTTTT
>TRBD2|TRBV6-4|once|TRBJ2-3
CASSSSGGTDTQYF
TGTGCCAGCAGCTCTAGCGGGGGCACAGATACGCAGTATTTT
>TRBD1|TRBV18|NA|TRBJ2-7
CASSPPGQGAYEQYF
TGTGCCAGCTCACCTCCGGGACAGGGGGCCTACGAGCAGTACTTC
>NA|TRBV6-4|NA|TRBJ1-1
CASRLHTEAFF
TGTGCCAGCCGCCTCCACACTGAAGCTTTCTTT
>NA|TRBV6-5|NA|TRBJ1-1
CASSYSGFDTEAFF
TGTGCCAGCAGTTACAGTGGGTTCGACACTGAAGCTTTCTTT
>TRBD2|TRBV2|NA|TRBJ2-5
CATQRRLAGQETQYF
TGTGCCACCCAGAGGAGACTAGCGGGGCAAGAGACCCAGTACTTC
>TRBD1|TRBV5-6|NA|TRBJ2-3
CASSLRGGGTDTQYF
TGTGCCAGCAGCTTGAGAGGGGGCGGCACAGATACGCAGTATTTT
>NA|TRBV6-5|NA|TRBJ2-1
CASRQDWTYNEQFF
TGTGCCAGCAGGCAGGACTGGACCTACAATGAGCAGTTCTTC
>TRBD1|TRBV14|NA|TRBJ1-2
CASSQVPGQGLDAADGYTF
TGTGCCAGCAGCCAAGTCCCGGGACAGGGTCTAGATGCGGCGGATGGCTACACCTTC
>NA|TRBV29-1|few|TRBJ1-1
CSGGIGTEAFF
TGCAGCGGGGGAATTGGCACTGAAGCTTTCTTT
>NA|TRBV7-2|NA|TRBJ1-4
CASSLAVGLREKLFF
TGTGCCAGCAGCTTAGCGGTGGGGTTACGTGAAAAACTGTTTTTT
>TRBD1|TRBV10-1|few|TRBJ1-1
CASRKGQGNTEAFF
TGCGCCAGCAGGAAGGGACAGGGGAACACTGAAGCTTTCTTT
>NA|TRBV2|once|TRBJ2-5
CASRAGETQYF
TGTGCCAGCAGGGCGGGTGAGACCCAGTACTTC
>TRBD2|TRBV30|NA|TRBJ2-5
CAWSVSGEETQYF
TGTGCCTGGAGTGTTAGCGGGGAAGAGACCCAGTACTTC
>TRBD1|TRBV19|NA|TRBJ1-5
CASSPETGRIGNQPQHF
TGTGCCAGTAGTCCGGAGACAGGGAGGATCGGCAATCAGCCCCAGCATTTT
>NA|TRBV19|NA|TRBJ2-3
CASNGGGLGDTQYF
TGTGCCAGTAATGGGGGGGGCCTTGGAGATACGCAGTATTTT
>NA|TRBV15|NA|TRBJ1-1
CATSRAEITEAFF
TGTGCCACCAGCAGAGCAGAAATCACTGAAGCTTTCTTT
>NA|TRBV25-1|NA|TRBJ1-2
CASSEGQRYGYTF
TGTGCCAGCAGTGAAGGCCAGAGATATGGCTACACCTTC
>NA|TRBV7-9|NA|TRBJ2-5
CASSPRGGDQETQYF
TGTGCCAGCAGCCCAAGGGGGGGAGATCAAGAGACCCAGTACTTC
>TRBD1|TRBV5-1|NA|TRBJ1-5
CASSPDREQPQHF
TGCGCCAGCAGCCCGGACAGGGAACAGCCCCAGCATTTT
>NA|TRBV27|NA|TRBJ1-2
CASSLVSNGEGYTF
TGTGCCAGCAGTTTAGTGTCCAATGGGGAAGGCTACACCTTC
>NA|TRBV2|NA|TRBJ2-1
CASSGSGGAHNEQFF
TGTGCCAGCAGTGGAAGTGGGGGGGCACACAATGAGCAGTTCTTC
>NA|TRBV7-8|once|TRBJ2-2
CASSLGRKGPGITGELFF
TGTGCCAGCAGCTTAGGGAGGAAGGGGCCGGGAATTACCGGGGAGCTGTTTTTT
>NA|TRBV7-9|NA|TRBJ2-7
CASSPLHGNSYEQYF
TGTGCCAGCAGCCCGCTCCACGGGAACTCCTACGAGCAGTACTTC
>TRBD1|TRBV29-1|NA|TRBJ1-1
CSGARDRGPGAFF
TGCAGCGGTGCCCGGGACAGGGGGCCAGGAGCTTTCTTT
>NA|TRBV6-5|NA|TRBJ1-3
CASSYSGGSGNTIYF
TGTGCCAGCAGTTACTCGGGGGGTTCTGGAAACACCATATATTTT
>TRBD2|TRBV6-6|NA|TRBJ2-1
CASSYSRGGAGNEQFF
TGTGCCAGCAGTTACTCTCGCGGGGGGGCCGGTAATGAGCAGTTCTTC
>NA|TRBV9|NA|TRBJ1-5
CASSVGPGNQPQHF
TGTGCCAGCAGCGTAGGGCCAGGGAATCAGCCCCAGCATTTT
>TRBD1|TRBV11-2|NA|TRBJ2-2
CASSSGSGQGGPGELFF
TGTGCCAGCAGCTCGGGTTCGGGACAGGGCGGTCCGGGGGAGCTGTTTTTT
>NA|TRBV5-1|NA|TRBJ2-1
CASSLVRSGYNEQFF
TGCGCCAGCAGCTTGGTGAGGAGCGGGTACAATGAGCAGTTCTTC
>TRBD1|TRBV6-5|few|TRBJ2-1
CASSYSGQGRNEQFF
TGTGCCAGCAGTTACTCCGGACAGGGTAGGAATGAGCAGTTCTTC
>NA|TRBV19|NA|TRBJ1-1
CASQQGGNTEAFF
TGTGCCAGTCAACAGGGTGGGAACACTGAAGCTTTCTTT
>NA|TRBV18|NA|TRBJ2-7
CASSEIRGEQYF
TGTGCCAGCTCAGAGATCCGGGGCGAGCAGTACTTC
>NA|TRBV5-1|NA|TRBJ2-3
CASSSLGGADTQYF
TGCGCCAGCAGCTCCTTAGGGGGGGCAGATACGCAGTATTTT
>NA|TRBV6-1|NA|TRBJ1-1
CASTDGAILNTEAFF
TGTGCCAGCACCGACGGGGCGATTTTAAACACTGAAGCTTTCTTT
>NA|TRBV6-5|NA|TRBJ2-2
CASSYSPGANTGELFF
TGTGCCAGCAGTTACTCGCCAGGGGCGAACACCGGGGAGCTGTTTTTT
>NA|TRBV4-1|NA|TRBJ2-2
CASSQDWGANTGELFF
TGCGCCAGCAGCCAAGATTGGGGGGCGAACACCGGGGAGCTGTTTTTT
>NA|TRBV6-4|NA|TRBJ1-4
CASSDSECTGQVGEKLFF
TGTGCCAGCAGTGACTCCGAATGTACAGGCCAGGTAGGGGAAAAACTGTTTTTT
>NA|TRBV25-1|NA|TRBJ1-1
CASSDANGNTEAFF
TGTGCCAGCAGTGACGCAAATGGGAACACTGAAGCTTTCTTT
>TRBD1|TRBV30|NA|TRBJ1-2
CAWSETRDSGGYTF
TGTGCCTGGAGTGAAACCCGGGACAGCGGGGGCTACACCTTC
>NA|TRBV6-5|NA|TRBJ2-7
CASSYGGPGDYEQYF
TGTGCCAGCAGTTACGGGGGCCCTGGAGACTACGAGCAGTACTTC
>TRBD1|TRBV7-2|NA|TRBJ1-2
CASSQHRGRGYGYTF
TGTGCCAGCAGCCAACACAGGGGGCGCGGCTATGGCTACACCTTC